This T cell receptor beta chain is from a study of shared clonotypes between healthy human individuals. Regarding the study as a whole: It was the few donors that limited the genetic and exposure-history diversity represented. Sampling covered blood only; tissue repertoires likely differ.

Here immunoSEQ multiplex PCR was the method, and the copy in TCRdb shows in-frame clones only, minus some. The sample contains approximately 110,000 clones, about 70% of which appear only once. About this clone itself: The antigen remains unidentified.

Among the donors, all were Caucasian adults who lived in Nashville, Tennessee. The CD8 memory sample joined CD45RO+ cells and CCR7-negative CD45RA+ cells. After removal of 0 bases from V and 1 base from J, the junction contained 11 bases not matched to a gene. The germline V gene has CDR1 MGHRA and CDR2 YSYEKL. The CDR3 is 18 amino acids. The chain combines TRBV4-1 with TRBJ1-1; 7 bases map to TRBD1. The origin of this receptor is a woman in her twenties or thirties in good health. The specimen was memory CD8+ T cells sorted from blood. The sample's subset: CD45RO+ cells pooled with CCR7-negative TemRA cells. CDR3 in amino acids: CASSQDSGGIIANTEAFF. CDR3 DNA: TGCGCCAGCAGCCAAGATTCAGGGGGAATAATAGCGAACACTGAAGCTTTCTTT.